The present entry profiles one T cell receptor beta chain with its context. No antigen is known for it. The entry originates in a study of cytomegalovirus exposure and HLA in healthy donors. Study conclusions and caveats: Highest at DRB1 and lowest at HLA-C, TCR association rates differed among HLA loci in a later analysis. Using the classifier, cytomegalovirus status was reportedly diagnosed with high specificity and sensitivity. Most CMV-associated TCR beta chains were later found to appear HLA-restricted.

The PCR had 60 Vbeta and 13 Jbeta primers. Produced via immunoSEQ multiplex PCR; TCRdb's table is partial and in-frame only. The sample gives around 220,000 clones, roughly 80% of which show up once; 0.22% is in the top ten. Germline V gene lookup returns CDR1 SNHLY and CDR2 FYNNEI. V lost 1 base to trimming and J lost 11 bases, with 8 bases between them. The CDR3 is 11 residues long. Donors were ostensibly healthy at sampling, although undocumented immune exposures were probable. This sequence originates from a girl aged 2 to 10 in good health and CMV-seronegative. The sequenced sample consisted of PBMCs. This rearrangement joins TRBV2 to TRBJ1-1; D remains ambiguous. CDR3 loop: CASSEGQAAFF. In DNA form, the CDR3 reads TGTGCCAGCAGTGAAGGGCAAGCGGCTTTCTTT.